This T cell receptor (beta chain) was documented in a study of blood T cells in healthy people across ages. A J-beta primer mix and a sample-barcoded 5' primer were used in a second PCR of about 6 to 12 cycles. TCRdb analysed the 5' RACE reads with MiXCR anew, one entry per CDR3 protein. Counted here are about 1.4 million distinct CDR3 sequences, 45% to 70% occurring once; the ten biggest clones make up 5.5% to 8%. The germline V gene has CDR1 SGHTA and CDR2 FQGNSA. There are 18 residues in the CDR3. V shed 2 bases and J 4 bases; nucleotides not matched to a gene: 14. Input material: blood. V and J are TRBV7-2 and TRBJ2-1, with 7 nucleotides matching TRBD2. The origin of this receptor is a man aged 18-30 years in good health. CDR3: CASSLSLSGGGAYNEQFF. The DNA for the CDR3 is TGTGCCAGCAGCTTATCCCTTTCTGGCGGGGGTGCTTACAATGAGCAGTTCTTC.